This T cell receptor beta chain was sequenced in a study of blood T cell repertoires in COVID-19. Study background: Acute and convalescent COVID-19 specimens originated in the United States, Italy and Spain. PBMCs, B-cell-depleted T cells, or T cells were the source of the cDNA or gDNA that made up the material.

The authors' processing: Reference gene primers were amplified, and this amplification served to estimate nucleated cell counts. TCRdb keeps only in-frame clones here, not all; method: immunoSEQ multiplex PCR. V and J calls and clone size come straight from that table; D and trimming were deduced from the DNA. The sample includes more than 65,000 clones, about 80% seen only once; the top ten take approximately 6.9%. In germline, CDR1 is MNHEY, CDR2 SVGAGI. The CDR3 runs to 14 residues. V was trimmed by 5 bases and J by 6 bases, leaving 15 bases between them. The sequence was obtained from a man in his thirties or forties with COVID-19, enrolled during active disease. What was sequenced was peripheral blood. The chain employs TRBV6-5 and TRBJ2-3; TRBD1 might be the D (5 bases). Here the CDR3 DNA reads TGTGCCAGCAGTACCGGCCCGGACACGGATACGCAGTATTTT. This encodes CASSTGPDTDTQYF.